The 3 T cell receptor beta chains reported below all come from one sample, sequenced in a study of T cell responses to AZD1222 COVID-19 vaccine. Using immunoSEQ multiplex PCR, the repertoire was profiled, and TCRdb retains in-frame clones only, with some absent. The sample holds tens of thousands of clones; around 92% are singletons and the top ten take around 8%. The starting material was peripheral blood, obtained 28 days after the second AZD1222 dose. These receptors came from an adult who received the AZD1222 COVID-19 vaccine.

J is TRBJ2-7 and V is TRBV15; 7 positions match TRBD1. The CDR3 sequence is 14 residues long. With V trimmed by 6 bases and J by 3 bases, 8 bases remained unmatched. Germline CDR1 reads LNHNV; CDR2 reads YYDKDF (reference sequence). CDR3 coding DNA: TGTGCCACCAGAACAGGGGAAAAGGGCTACGAGCAGTACTTC. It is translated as CATRTGEKGYEQYF.

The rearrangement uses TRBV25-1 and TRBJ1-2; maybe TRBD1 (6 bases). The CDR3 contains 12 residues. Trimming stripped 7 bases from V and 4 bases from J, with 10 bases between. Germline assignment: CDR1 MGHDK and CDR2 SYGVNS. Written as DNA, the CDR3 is TGTGCCAGCACCATAGGGGGCTATGGCTACACCTTC. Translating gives CASTIGGYGYTF.

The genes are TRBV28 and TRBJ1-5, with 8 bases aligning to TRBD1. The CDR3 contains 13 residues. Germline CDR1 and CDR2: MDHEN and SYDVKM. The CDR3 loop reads CAVEGQGHQPQHF. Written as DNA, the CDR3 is TGTGCAGTAGAAGGACAGGGCCATCAGCCCCAGCATTTT.